Listed here are 17 T cell receptor beta chains from one sample, sequenced in a study of human T cells and chemical hapten exposure. TCRdb re-called the RACE reads through MiXCR, storing one row per CDR3 protein. The data contain around 300,000 distinct CDR3 sequences, 4.5% to 7% of them singletons. Time point defined: pre-sensitization, week 0. Treatment defined: therapeutic diphenylcyclopropenone sensitization with weekly scalp DPC. Sequencing used whole blood, obtained in connection with sensitization to the hapten diphenylcyclopropenone (DPC). These receptors all come from a woman in her late teens or twenties with alopecia areata. Some clones in this sample may be carry-over from other donors' samples.

The V call is TRBV6-4, the J call TRBJ2-3; a weak D match, TRBD1 (6 bases). Germline lookup yields CDR1 MRHNA and CDR2 SNTAGT. The CDR3 contains 15 residues. V lost 8 bases to trimming and J lost 2 bases, with 17 bases between them. The CDR3 loop reads CASPMRTEHTDTQYF. The CDR3 DNA follows: TGTGCCAGCCCTATGAGGACAGAACACACAGATACGCAGTATTTT.

This clonotype was observed many times. The chain couples TRBV4-2 to TRBJ2-7; 9 nucleotides agree with TRBD2. The CDR3 has 18 amino acids. The J segment lost 0 bases and the V segment lost 1 base, leaving 10 bases of the junction unmatched. The germline V gene encodes CDR1 LGHNA and CDR2 YNFKEQ. The CDR3 sequence is CASSQVPSSGVSSYEQYF. In DNA, the CDR3 is TGTGCCAGCAGCCAAGTCCCCTCTAGCGGGGTTTCCTCCTACGAGCAGTACTTC.

The chain carries TRBV6-1 and TRBJ2-3; TRBD2 matches 8 bases. Germline CDR1 MNHNS, CDR2 SASEGT. The CDR3 runs 16 residues. Trimming at V came to 2 bases and at J to 1 base, leaving 5 bases not matched to a gene. The CDR3 DNA sequence: TGTGCCAGCAGTGAAAGGTTACTAGCGGGCACAGATACGCAGTATTTT. Amino acids: CASSERLLAGTDTQYF.

The table lists this clonotype with many counts. The rearrangement uses TRBV5-4 and TRBJ2-1, with D uncertain. The V and J ends lost 5 bases and 5 bases respectively, with 14 bases between them. This CDR3 comprises 14 residues. CDR1 is SGHNT and CDR2 is YYREEE in the germline V gene (reference sequence). The CDR3 DNA follows: TGTGCCAGCAGTAAGTCCGTTAACGACAATGAGCAGTTCTTC. Protein product: CASSKSVNDNEQFF. The full variable domain, rest sourced from reference TRBV5-4 and TRBJ2-1, is ETGVTQSPTHLIKTRGQQVTLRCSSQSGHNTVSWYQQALGQGPQFIFQYYREEENGRGNFPPRFSGLQFPNYSSELNVNALELDDSALYLCASSKSVNDNEQFFGPGTRLTVL.

This clonotype was detected a few times. This rearrangement joins TRBV24-1 to TRBJ2-1; 8 bases align to TRBD2. The junction had 8 bases not matched to a gene; V was cut back by 2 bases and J by 0 bases. This CDR3 has 18 residues. Per the germline V gene, CDR1 is KGHDR and CDR2 is SFDVKD. The CDR3 loop reads CATSDSIGGGSSYNEQFF. DNA of the CDR3: TGTGCCACCAGTGATTCAATCGGCGGGGGGAGCTCCTACAATGAGCAGTTCTTC.

There are a few counts of this clonotype. This chain connects TRBV7-8 to TRBJ2-7; 10 positions match TRBD1. Per the germline V gene, CDR1 is SGHVS and CDR2 is FQNEAQ. The CDR3 loop spans 20 amino acids. V shed 5 bases and J 5 bases; nucleotides not matched to a gene: 24. The CDR3 coding sequence is TGTGCCAGCAGCCCGAGTGGGGACAGGGGTTTCCAGGGACCCCTGGACGAGCAGTACTTC. This sequence encodes CASSPSGDRGFQGPLDEQYF.

There are a few counts of this clonotype. The gene calls are TRBV5-1 and TRBJ1-2, with a possible D match to TRBD1 (5 bases). There are 17 residues in the CDR3. Trimming stripped 0 bases from V and 3 bases from J, with 18 bases between. CDR1 is SGHRS and CDR2 is YFSETQ in the germline V gene. CDR3 coding DNA: TGCGCCAGCAGCTTGGGGGGGATTACCAGGTCGGACTATGGCTACACCTTC. Amino acids: CASSLGGITRSDYGYTF.

The chain recombines TRBV7-2 with TRBJ1-5, with a weak D call TRBD1 (6 bases). Trimming took off 4 bases at V and 3 bases at J, with 10 bases between the two ends. CDR3 length: 14 amino acids. Germline V CDR1 and CDR2: SGHTA, FQGNSA. As DNA, the CDR3 is TGTGCCAGCAGCTCCAGGGGCCTCAATCAGCCCCAGCATTTT. This gives the protein CASSSRGLNQPQHF. The full variable domain, completed using reference TRBV7-2 and TRBJ1-5, is GAGVSQSPSNKVTEKGKDVELRCDPISGHTALYWYRQSLGQGLEFLIYFQGNSAPDKSGLPSDRFSAERTGGSVSTLTIQRTQQEDSAVYLCASSSRGLNQPQHFGDGTRLSIL.

The sample holds many counts of this clonotype. J is TRBJ2-7 and V is TRBV4-3; no definite D call. The V end was cut by 1 base, the J end by 6 bases, with 7 bases between. From germline, CDR1 is LGHNA and CDR2 YSLEER. The CDR3 spans 12 residues. DNA for the CDR3: TGCGCCAGCAGCCAAGGGAACGGCGAGCAGTACTTC. Translation: CASSQGNGEQYF.

This clonotype was picked up a small number of times. The V gene is TRBV24-1, the J gene TRBJ2-3, with D possibly matching TRBD2 (6 bases). Germline CDR1 and CDR2: KGHDR and SFDVKD. Trimming took 7 bases from V and 2 from J, leaving 15 bases between them. CDR3 length: 15 amino acids. CDR3: CATSSIGTYTDTQYF. CDR3 nucleotides: TGTGCCACCAGCTCGATCGGGACTTACACAGATACGCAGTATTTT.

The chain combines TRBV27 with TRBJ2-7; D is possibly TRBD1 or TRBD2 (6 bases each). CDR1 MNHEY and CDR2 SMNVEV come from the germline V gene (reference sequence). Trimming left V 6 bases short and J 1 base short, with 28 bases between. The CDR3 runs to 19 residues. The DNA of the CDR3 is TGTGCCAGCAGCCCCCCCCTGAAGGGGGGACTTGTCAGGTCCTACGAGCAGTACTTC. Translated: CASSPPLKGGLVRSYEQYF.

The rearrangement links TRBV12-3 or TRBV12-4 to TRBJ2-2; D perhaps matches TRBD2 (5 bases). The CDR3 is made up of 14 amino acids. Trimming removed 2 bases at V and 3 bases at J, with 7 bases between. In DNA form, the CDR3 reads TGTGCCAGCAGTTTAACTAGATACACCGGGGAGCTGTTTTTT. Amino acid sequence: CASSLTRYTGELFF.

The J gene is TRBJ2-2, the V gene TRBV6-2 or TRBV6-3; D remains ambiguous. Between the trimmed V and J ends, which lost 6 bases and 4 bases, there was a span of 3 bases. The germline gives CDR1 MNHEY, CDR2 SVGEGT. This CDR3 contains 11 residues. In DNA form, the CDR3 reads TGTGCCAGCAGCTTCACCGGGGAGCTGTTTTTT. Residues: CASSFTGELFF.

There are a few counts of this clonotype. The chain is built from TRBV19 and TRBJ1-2, with unresolved D. Trimming left V 5 bases short and J 7 bases short, with 11 bases between. The CDR3 spans 12 residues. Germline V gene lookup returns CDR1 LNHDA and CDR2 SQIVND (reference sequence). The CDR3 here is CASSLPPGGYTF. The CDR3 coding sequence is TGTGCCAGTAGTCTCCCTCCTGGTGGCTACACCTTC.

This clonotype was seen more than once but under ten times. The chain employs TRBV6-5 and TRBJ2-7; 11 bases match TRBD2. V lost 6 bases and J lost 6; bases outside the gene matches: 4. Germline V gene data show CDR1 as MNHEY and CDR2 as SVGAGI. There are 13 residues in the CDR3. CDR3 DNA sequence: TGTGCCAGCAGCTACGGACTAGCGGGCGAGCAGTACTTC. It codes for CASSYGLAGEQYF.

The chain recombines TRBV2 with TRBJ2-1; 8 bases align to TRBD1. The CDR3 has 14 amino acids. CDR1 is SNHLY, CDR2 FYNNEI, per germline. The V and J ends lost 5 bases and 5 bases, in that order; junction bases with no gene match: 5. The CDR3 sequence: CASSRQGANNEQFF. CDR3 sequence (DNA): TGTGCCAGCAGTAGGCAGGGGGCTAACAATGAGCAGTTCTTC.

This clonotype was recorded only once. The CDR3: CASSQYRGYEQFF. The CDR3 DNA is TGCGCCAGCAGCCAATATCGCGGTTATGAGCAGTTCTTC. The genes are TRBV4-3 and TRBJ2-1; no clear D. Germline V gives CDR1 LGHNA, CDR2 YSLEER. The CDR3 totals 13 residues. Trimming removed 2 bases from V and 8 bases from J, with 10 bases in between.